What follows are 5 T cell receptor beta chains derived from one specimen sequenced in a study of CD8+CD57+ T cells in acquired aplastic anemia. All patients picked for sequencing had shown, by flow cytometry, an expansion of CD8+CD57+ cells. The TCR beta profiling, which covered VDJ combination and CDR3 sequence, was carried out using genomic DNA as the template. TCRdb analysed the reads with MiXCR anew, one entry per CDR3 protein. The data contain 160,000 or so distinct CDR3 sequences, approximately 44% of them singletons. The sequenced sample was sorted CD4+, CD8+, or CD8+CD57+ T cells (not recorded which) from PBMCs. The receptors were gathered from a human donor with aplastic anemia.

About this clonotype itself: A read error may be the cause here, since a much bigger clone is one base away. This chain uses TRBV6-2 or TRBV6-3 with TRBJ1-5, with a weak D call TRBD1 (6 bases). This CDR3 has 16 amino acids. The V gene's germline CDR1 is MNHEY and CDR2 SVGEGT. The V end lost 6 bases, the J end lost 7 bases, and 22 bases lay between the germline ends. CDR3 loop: CASSALPPGVGQPQHF. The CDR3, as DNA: TGTGCCAGCAGCGCCCTCCCGCCAGGGGTTGGGCAGCCCCAGCATTTT.

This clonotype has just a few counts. CDR3 sequence reads: CASSPGHRNTEAFF. Written as DNA, the CDR3 is TGTGCCAGCAGCCCGGGACACAGGAACACTGAAGCTTTCTTT. The chain links TRBV7-9 to TRBJ1-1, with D maybe TRBD1 (6 bases). CDR1 and CDR2 (germline): SEHNR, FQNEAQ (reference sequence). The CDR3 has 14 amino acids. Trimming left V 5 bases short and J 1 base short, with 11 bases between.

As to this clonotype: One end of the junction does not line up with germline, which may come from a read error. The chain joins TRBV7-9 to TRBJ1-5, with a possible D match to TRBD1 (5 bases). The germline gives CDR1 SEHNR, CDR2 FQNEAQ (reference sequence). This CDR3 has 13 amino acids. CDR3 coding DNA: TGCACCAGCAGCTTAGGAGGGGCTCAGCCCCAGCATTTT. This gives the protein CTSSLGGAQPQHF.

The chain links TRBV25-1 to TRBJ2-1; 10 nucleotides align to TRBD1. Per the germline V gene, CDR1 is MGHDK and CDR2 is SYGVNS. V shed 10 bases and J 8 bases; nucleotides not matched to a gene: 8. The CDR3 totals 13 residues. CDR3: CATLDRGGYEQFF. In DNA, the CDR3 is TGTGCCACCCTGGACAGGGGGGGCTATGAGCAGTTCTTC. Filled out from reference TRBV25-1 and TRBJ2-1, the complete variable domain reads EADIYQTPRYLVIGTGKKITLECSQTMGHDKMYWYQQDPGMELHLIHYSYGVNSTEKGDLSSESTVSRIRTEHFPLTLESARPSHTSQYLCATLDRGGYEQFFGPGTRLTVL.

In DNA, the CDR3 is TGTGCCACCAGTGCCAGCAAAGGTCTAGGCTACACCTTC. Its protein product is CATSASKGLGYTF. The chain recombines TRBV24-1 with TRBJ1-2; no reliable D call. The CDR3 covers 13 residues. Trimming stripped 5 bases from V and 8 bases from J, with 14 bases between. Germline V gene sequence: CDR1 KGHDR, CDR2 SFDVKD.